Below are 5 T cell receptor beta chains sequenced from a single sample in a study of human T cells and chemical hapten exposure. TCRdb re-called the 5' RACE reads through MiXCR, storing one row per CDR3 protein. The data hold 81,000 or so distinct CDR3 sequences, with about 7.7% observed a single time. Whole blood, unfractionated, served as the material for total RNA extraction. The receptor source for this set is a male donor in good health.

The CDR3: CAIKALPGDNEQFF. The DNA for the CDR3 is TGTGCCATCAAGGCCCTACCGGGGGACAATGAGCAGTTCTTC. The V gene is TRBV10-3, the J gene TRBJ2-1, with a tentative D call TRBD2 (6 bases). From germline, CDR1 is ENHRY and CDR2 SYGVKD. V gave up 7 bases and J gave up 5 bases, with 15 bases separating them. This CDR3 spans 14 amino acids.

This clonotype was seen at least ten times. This chain links TRBV7-6 with TRBJ2-3; unclear D gene. Trimming cost V 5 bases and J 1 base, with 13 bases left between them. The CDR3 runs to 15 residues. The germline gives CDR1 SGHVS, CDR2 FNYEAQ. In DNA form, the CDR3 reads TGTGCCAGCAGCCCAAAATCAGGCCGCACAGATACGCAGTATTTT. Encoded protein: CASSPKSGRTDTQYF.

The V gene is TRBV11-3, the J gene TRBJ2-5; no reliable D call. The germline V and J ends were trimmed by 1 base and 3 bases, with 18 bases remaining between them. This CDR3 has 17 residues. Per the germline V gene, CDR1 is SGHNT and CDR2 is YENEEA. CDR3 coding DNA: TGTGCCAGCAGCTTAGGGGATCGACTGGATCAAAAAGAGACCCAGTACTTC. It specifies CASSLGDRLDQKETQYF. The variable domain in full, completed from reference TRBV11-3 and TRBJ2-5, reads EAGVVQSPRYKIIEKKQPVAFWCNPISGHNTLYWYLQNLGQGPELLIRYENEEAVDDSQLPKDRFSAERLKGVDSTLKIQPAELGDSAVYLCASSLGDRLDQKETQYFGPGTRLLVL.

In this sample, this clonotype turned up many times. The V and J genes are TRBV6-2 or TRBV6-3 and TRBJ2-1; D might be TRBD1 or TRBD2, each matching 6 bases. Germline CDR1 is MNHEY and CDR2 is SVGEGT. V dropped 5 bases and J dropped 2 bases, with 13 bases sitting between them. The CDR3 has 15 residues. DNA of the CDR3: TGTGCCAGCAGTATGGGGGGCACTGCCTACAATGAGCAGTTCTTC. It specifies CASSMGGTAYNEQFF.

The rearrangement joins TRBV3-1 to TRBJ1-1; unclear D gene. CDR1 and CDR2 from the germline V gene are LGHDT and YNNKEL (reference sequence). V lost 2 bases and J lost 2, with 12 bases in between. This CDR3 contains 15 residues. The CDR3, as DNA: TGTGCCAGCAGCCAATCGGATGGTGGCAACACTGAAGCTTTCTTT. It is translated as CASSQSDGGNTEAFF.